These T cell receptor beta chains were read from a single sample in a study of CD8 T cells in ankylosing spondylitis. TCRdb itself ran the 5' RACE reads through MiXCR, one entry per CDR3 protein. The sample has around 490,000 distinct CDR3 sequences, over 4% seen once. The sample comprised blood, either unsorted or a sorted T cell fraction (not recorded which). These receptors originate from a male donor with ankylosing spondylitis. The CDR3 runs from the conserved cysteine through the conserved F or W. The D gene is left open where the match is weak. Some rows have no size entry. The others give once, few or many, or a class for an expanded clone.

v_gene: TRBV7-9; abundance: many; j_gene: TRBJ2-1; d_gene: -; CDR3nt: TGTGCCAGCAGCTTGATCTCCTACAATGAGCAGTTCTTC; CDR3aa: CASSLISYNEQFF
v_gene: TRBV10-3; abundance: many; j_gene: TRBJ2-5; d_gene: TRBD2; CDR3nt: TGTGCCATCAGTGGCTCTAGCGGTGCGGGGACCCAGTACTTC; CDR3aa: CAISGSSGAGTQYF
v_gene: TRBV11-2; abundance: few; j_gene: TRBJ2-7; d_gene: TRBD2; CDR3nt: TGTGCCAGCAGTTTAAGCGGGGGCAATTCGCAGTACTTC; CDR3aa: CASSLSGGNSQYF
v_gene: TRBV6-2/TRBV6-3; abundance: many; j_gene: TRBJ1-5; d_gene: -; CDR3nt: TGTGCCAGCAGTTACTCCCGGGGGACGCAAAATCAGCCCCAGCATTTT; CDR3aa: CASSYSRGTQNQPQHF
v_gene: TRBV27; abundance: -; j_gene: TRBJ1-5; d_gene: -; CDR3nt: TGTGCCAGCAGCCGACTCTCCGGGACGGATCAGCCCCAGCATTTT; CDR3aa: CASSRLSGTDQPQHF
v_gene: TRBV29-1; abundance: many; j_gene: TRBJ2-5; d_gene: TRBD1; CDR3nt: TGCAGCGCTGGACAGGGAAGAGAGACCCAGTACTTC; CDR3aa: CSAGQGRETQYF
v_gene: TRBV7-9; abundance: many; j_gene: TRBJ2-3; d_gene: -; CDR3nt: TGTGCCAGCAGCCGCGTCCCGACAGATACGCAGTATTTT; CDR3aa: CASSRVPTDTQYF
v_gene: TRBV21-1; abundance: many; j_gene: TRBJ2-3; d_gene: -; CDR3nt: TGTGCCAGCAGCAAAGCGAGTACAGCGATCCTCACAGATACGCAGTATTTT; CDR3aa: CASSKASTAILTDTQYF
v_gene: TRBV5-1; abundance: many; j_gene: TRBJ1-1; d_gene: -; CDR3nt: TGCGCCAGCGCCCGGGGGGGTACCGACAGTGAAGCTTTCTTT; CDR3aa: CASARGGTDSEAFF
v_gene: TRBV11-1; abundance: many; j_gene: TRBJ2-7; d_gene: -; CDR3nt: TGTGCCAGCAGCTCACTAATCAGGGGCCGCTCCGAGCAGTACTTC; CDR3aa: CASSSLIRGRSEQYF
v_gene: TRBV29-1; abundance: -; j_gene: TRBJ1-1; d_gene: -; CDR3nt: TGCAGCGTTGTTAAACCCATGAACACTGAAGCTTTCTTT; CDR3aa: CSVVKPMNTEAFF
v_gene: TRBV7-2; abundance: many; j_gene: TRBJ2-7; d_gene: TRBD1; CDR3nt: TGTGCCAGCAGTTTGGTGGGACAGGGGTACGAGCAGTACTTC; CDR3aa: CASSLVGQGYEQYF
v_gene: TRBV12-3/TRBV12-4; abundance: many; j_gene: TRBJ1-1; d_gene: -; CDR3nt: TGTGCCAGCAGTTTAATGGCGCAGACTGAAGCTTTCTTT; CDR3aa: CASSLMAQTEAFF
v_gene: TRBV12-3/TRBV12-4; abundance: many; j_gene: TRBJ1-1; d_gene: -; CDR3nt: TGTGCCAGCAGTTTTACAGGGAGGACGGACACTGAAGCTTTCTTT; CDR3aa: CASSFTGRTDTEAFF
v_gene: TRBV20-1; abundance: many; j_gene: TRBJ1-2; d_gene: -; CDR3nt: TGCAGTGCTAGTCGGCAGGGTGAAGGCTACACCTTC; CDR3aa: CSASRQGEGYTF
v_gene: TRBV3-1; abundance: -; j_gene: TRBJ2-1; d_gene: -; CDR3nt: TGTGCCAGCAGCCAGACACAGGGTTCCTACAATGAGCAGTTCTTC; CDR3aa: CASSQTQGSYNEQFF
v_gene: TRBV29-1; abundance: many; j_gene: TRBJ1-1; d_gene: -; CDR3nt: TGCAGCGTCGACGGGGGGGGAGAAGCTTTCTTT; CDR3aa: CSVDGGGEAFF
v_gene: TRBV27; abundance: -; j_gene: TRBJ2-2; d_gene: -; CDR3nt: TGTGCCAGCAGTTTATCGACGGGTGGGGGGACCGGGGAGCTGTTTTTT; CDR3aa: CASSLSTGGGTGELFF
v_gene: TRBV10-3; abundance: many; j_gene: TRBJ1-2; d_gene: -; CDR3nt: TGTGCCATCAGTGAGTCGAATCCAAGTAACTATGGCTACACCTTC; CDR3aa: CAISESNPSNYGYTF
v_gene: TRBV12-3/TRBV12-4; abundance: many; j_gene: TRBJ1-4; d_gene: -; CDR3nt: TGTGCCAGCAGTTTTCGCCTCAGGGAAAAACTGTTTTTT; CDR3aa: CASSFRLREKLFF
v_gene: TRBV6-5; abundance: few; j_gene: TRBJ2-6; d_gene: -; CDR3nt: TGTGCCAGCAGTTTATGGGAGAGCTCTGGGGCCAACGTCCTGACTTTC; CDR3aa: CASSLWESSGANVLTF
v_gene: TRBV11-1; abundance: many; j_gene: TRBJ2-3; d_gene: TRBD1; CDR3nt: TGTGCCAGCAGCTCGAGGGGGCTGGAAGATACGCAGTATTTT; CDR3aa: CASSSRGLEDTQYF
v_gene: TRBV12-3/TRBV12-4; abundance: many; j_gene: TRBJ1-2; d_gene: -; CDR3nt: TGTGCCAGCAGTTCCCAGCGAAGGACGGAGGGCTACACCTTC; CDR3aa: CASSSQRRTEGYTF
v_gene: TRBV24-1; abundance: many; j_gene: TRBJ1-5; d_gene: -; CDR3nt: TGTGCCACCAGTGATGGGTATGGTGGCCAGCCCCAGCATTTT; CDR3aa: CATSDGYGGQPQHF
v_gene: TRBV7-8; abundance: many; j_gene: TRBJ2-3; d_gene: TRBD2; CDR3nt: TGTGCCAGCAGTTTAGGACTAGCGGGGGTCAACACAGATACGCAGTATTTT; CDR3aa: CASSLGLAGVNTDTQYF
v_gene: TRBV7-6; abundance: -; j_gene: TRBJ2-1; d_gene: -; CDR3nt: TGTGCCAGCAGCCGTCTCGGTCGGGAGAGATCCTACAATGAGCAGTTCTTC; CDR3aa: CASSRLGRERSYNEQFF
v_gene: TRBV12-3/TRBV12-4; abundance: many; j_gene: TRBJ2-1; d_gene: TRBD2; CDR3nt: TGTGCCAGCAGGGTAGCGGGAGAACTTAATGAGCAGTTCTTC; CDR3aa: CASRVAGELNEQFF
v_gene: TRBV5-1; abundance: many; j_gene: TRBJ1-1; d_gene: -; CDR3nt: TGCGCCAGCAGCCTCCTGGGGGCCCAGAACACTGAAGCTTTCTTT; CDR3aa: CASSLLGAQNTEAFF
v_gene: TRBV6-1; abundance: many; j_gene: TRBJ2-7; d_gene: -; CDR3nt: TGTGCCAGCAGGCGGGGACAGATCTACGAGCAGTACTTC; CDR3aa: CASRRGQIYEQYF
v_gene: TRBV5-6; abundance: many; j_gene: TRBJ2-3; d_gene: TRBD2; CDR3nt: TGTGCCAGCAGCTTGGTGCCTAGCGGGGGATACACAGATACGCAGTATTTT; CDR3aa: CASSLVPSGGYTDTQYF
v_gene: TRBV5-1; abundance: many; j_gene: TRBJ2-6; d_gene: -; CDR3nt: TGCGCCAGCCATCCCCAGCCACACACACCCGTTGGGGCCAACGTCCTGACTTTC; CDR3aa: CASHPQPHTPVGANVLTF
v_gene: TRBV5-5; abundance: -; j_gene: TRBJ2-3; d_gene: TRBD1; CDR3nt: TGTGCCAGCAGCAACGGACAGGGCTTCGGGTTCAGCACAGATACGCAGTATTTT; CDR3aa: CASSNGQGFGFSTDTQYF
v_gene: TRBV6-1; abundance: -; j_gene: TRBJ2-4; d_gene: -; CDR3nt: TGTGCCAGCAGTGAAGCCCCTTTTTCCAGTGGGCTAAACATTCAGTACTTC; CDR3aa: CASSEAPFSSGLNIQYF
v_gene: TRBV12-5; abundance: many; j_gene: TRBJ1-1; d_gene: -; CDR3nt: TGTGCTAGTGGCCCCGGACGGTTGAACACTGAAGCTTTCTTT; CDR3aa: CASGPGRLNTEAFF
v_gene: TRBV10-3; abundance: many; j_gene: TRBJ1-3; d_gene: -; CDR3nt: TGTGCCTCTCTGGGGTCTGGAAACACCATATATTTT; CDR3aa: CASLGSGNTIYF
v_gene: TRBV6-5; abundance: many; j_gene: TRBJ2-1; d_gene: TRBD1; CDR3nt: TGTGCCAGCAGTTACACCTTTACTACAGGGGCAAATGAGCAGTTCTTC; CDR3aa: CASSYTFTTGANEQFF
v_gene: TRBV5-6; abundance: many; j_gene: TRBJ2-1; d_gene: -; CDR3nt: TGTGCCAGCAGCCACCGTGACGGACACAATGAGCAGTTCTTC; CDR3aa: CASSHRDGHNEQFF
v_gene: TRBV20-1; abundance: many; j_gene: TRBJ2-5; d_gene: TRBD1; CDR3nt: TGCAGTGCTAGAGATAGGACAGGAGCAGAGACCCAGTACTTC; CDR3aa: CSARDRTGAETQYF
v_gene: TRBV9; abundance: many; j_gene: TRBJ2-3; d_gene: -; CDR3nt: TGTGCCAGCAGCGTAGAGGGCCAGTCAGCGCAGTATTTT; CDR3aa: CASSVEGQSAQYF
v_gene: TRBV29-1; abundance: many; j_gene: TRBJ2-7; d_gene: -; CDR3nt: TGCAGCGTGCTGGCCAGGGCCACCTACGAGCAGTACTTC; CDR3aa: CSVLARATYEQYF
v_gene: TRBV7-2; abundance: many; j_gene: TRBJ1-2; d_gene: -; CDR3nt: TGTGCCAGCAGCTTATTGTTGGGGGGTTCTAACTATGGCTACACCTTC; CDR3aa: CASSLLLGGSNYGYTF
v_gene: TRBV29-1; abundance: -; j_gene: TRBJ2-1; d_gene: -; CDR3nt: TGCAGCGCCGGGCGGCGGATCCATAACAATGAGCAGTTCTTC; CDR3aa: CSAGRRIHNNEQFF
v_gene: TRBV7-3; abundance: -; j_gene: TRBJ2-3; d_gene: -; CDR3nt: TGTGCCAGCAGTCTCTATTCTACCGTCACAGATACGCAGTATTTT; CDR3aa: CASSLYSTVTDTQYF
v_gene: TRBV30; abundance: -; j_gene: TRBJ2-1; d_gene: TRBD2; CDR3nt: TGTGCCTGGAGTGCCCCGGGACTAGCGGGAATAAACAATGAGCAGTTCTTC; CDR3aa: CAWSAPGLAGINNEQFF
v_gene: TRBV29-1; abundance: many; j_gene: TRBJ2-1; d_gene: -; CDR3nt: TGCAGCGTTGAAGATCGGAGACGCCTATACAATGAGCAGTTCTTC; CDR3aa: CSVEDRRRLYNEQFF
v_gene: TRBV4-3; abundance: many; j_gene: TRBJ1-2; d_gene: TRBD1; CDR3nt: TGCGCCAGCAGCCAAGAAGCCTTCCTGCCGGCGACAGGGGACTATGGCTACACCTTC; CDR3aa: CASSQEAFLPATGDYGYTF
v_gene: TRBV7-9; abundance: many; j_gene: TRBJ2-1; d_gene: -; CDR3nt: TGTGCCAGCAGTTTGGACGGAGCCTACAATGAGCAGTTCTTC; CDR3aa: CASSLDGAYNEQFF
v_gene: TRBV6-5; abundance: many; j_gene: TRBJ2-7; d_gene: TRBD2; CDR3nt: TGTGCCAGCAGTTACGTCAGCGGGAGAAAGCTATACGAGCAGTACTTC; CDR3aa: CASSYVSGRKLYEQYF
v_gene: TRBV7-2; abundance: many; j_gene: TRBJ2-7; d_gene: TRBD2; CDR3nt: TGTGCCAGCAGCTTAGCCAGCGGGAGGGGCTACGAGCAGTACTTC; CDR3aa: CASSLASGRGYEQYF
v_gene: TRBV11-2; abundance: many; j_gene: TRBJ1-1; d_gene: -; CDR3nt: TGTGCCAGCAGCTTAAAGTTCGGGGTGAGGGACACTGAAGCTTTCTTT; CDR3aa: CASSLKFGVRDTEAFF
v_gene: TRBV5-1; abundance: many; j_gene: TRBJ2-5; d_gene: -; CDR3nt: TGTGCCAGCAGTTTGGGCGGGGCACAAGAGACCCAGTACTTC; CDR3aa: CASSLGGAQETQYF
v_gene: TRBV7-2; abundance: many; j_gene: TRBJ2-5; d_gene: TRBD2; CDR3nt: TGTGCCAGCAGCTTAGACGGACTAGTCGGAGAGACCCAGTACTTC; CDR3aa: CASSLDGLVGETQYF